This T cell receptor (beta chain) is drawn from a study of blood T cell repertoires in COVID-19. Produced via immunoSEQ multiplex PCR; TCRdb's table is partial and in-frame only. The table includes 70,000 or so clones, 85% to 90% detected once. This CDR3 is 18 amino acids long. V dropped 0 bases and J dropped 0 bases, with 15 bases sitting between them. CDR1 is ENHRY and CDR2 is SYGVKD in the germline V gene. This sequence was found in a man between 70 and 80 years old with active or convalescent COVID-19. J is TRBJ1-3 and V is TRBV10-3; possibly TRBD1 for D (5 bases). Sequenced sample: peripheral blood. The CDR3 DNA sequence: TGTGCCATCAGTGAGTCTACCCTCTTCGACAGCTCTGGAAACACCATATATTTT. Amino acids: CAISESTLFDSSGNTIYF.